These 9 T cell receptor beta chains came from one sample sequenced in a study of T cell responses to AZD1222 COVID-19 vaccine. Profiling relied on immunoSEQ multiplex PCR, and the TCRdb table lists in-frame clones only, not all of them. Seen here are about 120,000 clones, approximately 87% observed once, and the top ten hold less than 4%. The source was peripheral blood, collected on day 0 of AZD1222 vaccination. Receptors were obtained from an adult in good health.

The V gene is TRBV28, the J gene TRBJ1-1, with D perhaps TRBD1 (6 bases). Germline V gene sequence: CDR1 MDHEN, CDR2 SYDVKM. This CDR3 comprises 19 residues. V lost 1 base, J lost 0 bases, and 21 bases lay in between. CDR3 in DNA: TGTGCCAGCAGTTTATTGGGGGCGGGGGAAGGTTTCATGAACACTGAAGCTTTCTTT. Translation: CASSLLGAGEGFMNTEAFF.

This rearrangement joins TRBV5-6 to TRBJ2-2; tentative D call: TRBD2 (5 bases). Germline-derived CDR1 and CDR2 are SGHDT and YYEEEE. The CDR3 runs 16 residues. V was cut by 7 bases and J by 4 bases, with 20 bases left in between. This CDR3 is CASRPGHGVPTGELFF. In DNA form, the CDR3 reads TGTGCCAGCCGCCCAGGTCACGGGGTCCCCACCGGGGAGCTGTTTTTT.

The V gene is TRBV3-1 (or the pseudogene TRBV3-2), the J gene TRBJ1-3; no clear D gene. The CDR3 length is 14 residues. Germline V gene sequence: CDR1 LGHDT, CDR2 YNNKEL (reference sequence). V was cut by 4 bases and J by 0 bases, with 7 bases left in between. The DNA for the CDR3 is TGTGCCAGCAGCCGGGTGAGCTCTGGAAACACCATATATTTT. This sequence encodes CASSRVSSGNTIYF.

The rearrangement uses TRBV9 and TRBJ1-5; TRBD1 is a possible D gene (5 bases). V was cut by 4 bases and J by 3 bases, with 11 bases left in between. The CDR3 has 14 residues. Germline assignment: CDR1 SGDLS and CDR2 YYNGEE. CDR3 residues: CASSLGGVNQPQHF. The CDR3 DNA follows: TGTGCCAGCAGCCTGGGGGGGGTCAATCAGCCCCAGCATTTT.

The CDR3 protein is CASGLVGVTGELFF. The CDR3 nucleotides read TGTGCTAGTGGTTTGGTCGGGGTAACCGGGGAGCTGTTTTTT. The gene calls are TRBV12-5 and TRBJ2-2; D is possibly TRBD2 (5 bases). Deletions cut 0 bases from V and 5 bases from J, with 7 bases between. Germline V CDR1 and CDR2: LGHNT, FRNRAP. The CDR3 has 14 amino acids.

The table lists this clone with a count of one. V usage is TRBV14 and J usage is TRBJ1-2; D perhaps matches TRBD1 (5 bases). This CDR3 region has 14 residues. From germline, CDR1 is SGHDN and CDR2 FVKESK. Trimming took off 0 bases at V and 0 bases at J, with 5 bases between the two ends. CDR3 loop: CASSQEGPNYGYTF. Here the CDR3 DNA reads TGTGCCAGCAGCCAAGAGGGGCCTAACTATGGCTACACCTTC.

CDR3 sequence reads: CASSVRGGETQYF. The CDR3 DNA reads TGTGCCAGCAGTGTGCGGGGGGGGGAGACCCAGTACTTC. The rearrangement uses TRBV2 and TRBJ2-5; TRBD2 matches 9 bases. The CDR3 covers 13 residues. Germline assignment: CDR1 SNHLY and CDR2 FYNNEI. V dropped 4 bases and J dropped 5; count of bases not matched to a gene: 2.

The chain links TRBV28 to TRBJ1-5; D not resolved. The V end was cut by 2 bases, the J end by 3 bases, with 8 bases between. Germline V gene data show CDR1 as MDHEN and CDR2 as SYDVKM. The CDR3 has 14 amino acids. In nucleotides, the CDR3 is TGTGCCAGCAGTTTACAACAGTTCAATCAGCCCCAGCATTTT. This codes for CASSLQQFNQPQHF.

CDR3 amino acids: CASSSTTGGSGNTIYF. For the CDR3, the DNA is TGTGCCAGCAGCTCGACTACAGGGGGCTCTGGAAACACCATATATTTT. V gene TRBV11-2 combines with J gene TRBJ1-3, with TRBD1 matching over 8 bases. This CDR3 has 16 residues. V dropped 4 bases and J dropped 0; count of bases not matched to a gene: 5. Germline CDR1 SGHAT, CDR2 FQNNGV.